Listed below are T cell receptor beta chains from one sample, sequenced in a study of blood T cell repertoires in COVID-19. TCRdb's copy holds only in-frame clones and misses some; the assay was immunoSEQ multiplex PCR. The repertoire holds more than 65,000 clones, with about 80% as singletons. Sequences were obtained from peripheral blood. The receptors were sampled from a woman in her sixties or seventies with acute or convalescent COVID-19. Both conserved end residues are part of each CDR3. The order of the fields is J gene, D gene, clone size, V gene, CDR3 DNA, CDR3 protein. D genes are given only for firm matches. Size is omitted from some rows. Given values are once, few, many or a class for expanded clones.

J gene: TRBJ1-4
D gene: -
clone size: few
V gene: TRBV5-1
CDR3 DNA: TGCGCCAGCAGCTTGGATGCGGATGGGGAAAAACTGTTTTTT
CDR3 protein: CASSLDADGEKLFF

J gene: TRBJ1-2
D gene: -
clone size: -
V gene: TRBV7-9
CDR3 DNA: TGTGCCAGCAGCTTACAGGCGAACGACTATGGCTACACCTTC
CDR3 protein: CASSLQANDYGYTF

J gene: TRBJ2-5
D gene: TRBD2
clone size: -
V gene: TRBV7-2
CDR3 DNA: TGTGCCAGCAGCCTTCTAGTTGGGACTACGGGGGTTCTTGGGACCCAGTACTTC
CDR3 protein: CASSLLVGTTGVLGTQYF

J gene: TRBJ1-5
D gene: -
clone size: -
V gene: TRBV19
CDR3 DNA: TGTGCCAGTAGTATAGATCAACTCAAGCCCCAGCATTTT
CDR3 protein: CASSIDQLKPQHF

J gene: TRBJ2-2
D gene: -
clone size: -
V gene: TRBV5-1
CDR3 DNA: TGCGCCAGCAGTTCGAGCCAGGGGGGCACCGGGGAGCTGTTTTTT
CDR3 protein: CASSSSQGGTGELFF

J gene: TRBJ2-1
D gene: TRBD2
clone size: -
V gene: TRBV7-9
CDR3 DNA: TGTGCCAGCAGCTTACTAGCGGGCCGCTACAATGAGCAGTTCTTC
CDR3 protein: CASSLLAGRYNEQFF

J gene: TRBJ2-2
D gene: -
clone size: -
V gene: TRBV18
CDR3 DNA: TGTGCCAGCTCACCGGACAGAAAGGACACCGGGGAGCTGTTTTTT
CDR3 protein: CASSPDRKDTGELFF

J gene: TRBJ1-2
D gene: -
clone size: -
V gene: TRBV3-1/TRBV3-2
CDR3 DNA: TGTGCCAGCACCCAAGCCGGCGGGGGGCAGAGAGGCTACACCTTC
CDR3 protein: CASTQAGGGQRGYTF

J gene: TRBJ1-2
D gene: TRBD1
clone size: -
V gene: TRBV2
CDR3 DNA: TGTGCCAGCATTTCCACAGGGGGCATAAACTATGGCTACACCTTC
CDR3 protein: CASISTGGINYGYTF

J gene: TRBJ1-6
D gene: TRBD1
clone size: -
V gene: TRBV12-3/TRBV12-4
CDR3 DNA: TGTGCCACATTACAGGGGTCTTCACCCCTCCACTTT
CDR3 protein: CATLQGSSPLHF

J gene: TRBJ1-1
D gene: -
clone size: -
V gene: TRBV2
CDR3 DNA: TGTGCCAGCAGCCGACAGGAAAACACTGAAGCTTTCTTT
CDR3 protein: CASSRQENTEAFF

J gene: TRBJ1-3
D gene: -
clone size: few
V gene: TRBV4-2
CDR3 DNA: TGTGCCAGCAGCCGCGACGGACAGTACTCTGGAAACACCATATATTTT
CDR3 protein: CASSRDGQYSGNTIYF

J gene: TRBJ1-6
D gene: TRBD1
clone size: -
V gene: TRBV19
CDR3 DNA: TGTGCCAGTAGTTCAACAGGGGCTAATTCACCCCTCCACTTT
CDR3 protein: CASSSTGANSPLHF

J gene: TRBJ1-1
D gene: TRBD1
clone size: few
V gene: TRBV6-5
CDR3 DNA: TGTGCCAGCACAGAGACAGGGGTGATGAACACTGAAGCTTTCTTT
CDR3 protein: CASTETGVMNTEAFF

J gene: TRBJ1-2
D gene: -
clone size: -
V gene: TRBV6-5
CDR3 DNA: TGTGCCAGCAGTCAACAGGTTAACTATGGCTACACCTTC
CDR3 protein: CASSQQVNYGYTF

J gene: TRBJ1-1
D gene: TRBD1
clone size: -
V gene: TRBV15
CDR3 DNA: TGTGCCACCAGCAGAGTTAACAGGGGTACTGAAGCTTTCTTT
CDR3 protein: CATSRVNRGTEAFF

J gene: TRBJ2-5
D gene: TRBD2
clone size: -
V gene: TRBV18
CDR3 DNA: TGTGCCAGCTCACCAGACCCAGCGGGAACTCAAGAGACCCAGTACTTC
CDR3 protein: CASSPDPAGTQETQYF

J gene: TRBJ2-1
D gene: TRBD2
clone size: -
V gene: TRBV18
CDR3 DNA: TGTGCCAGCTCACCAGGCGGGGGGGCAAATGAGCAGTTCTTC
CDR3 protein: CASSPGGGANEQFF

J gene: TRBJ2-2
D gene: -
clone size: -
V gene: TRBV6-5
CDR3 DNA: TGTGCCAGCAGATGGGAGGTCAACACCGGGGAGCTGTTTTTT
CDR3 protein: CASRWEVNTGELFF

J gene: TRBJ2-5
D gene: TRBD2
clone size: -
V gene: TRBV5-1
CDR3 DNA: TGCGCCAGCAGCTTAGCGGGAGGGATAGAGACCCAGTACTTC
CDR3 protein: CASSLAGGIETQYF

J gene: TRBJ1-4
D gene: TRBD1
clone size: -
V gene: TRBV18
CDR3 DNA: TGTGCCAGCTCACCCCAGGGGGCGAGTGAAAAACTGTTTTTT
CDR3 protein: CASSPQGASEKLFF

J gene: TRBJ2-5
D gene: TRBD2
clone size: once
V gene: TRBV9
CDR3 DNA: TGTGCCAGCAGCGTAGCCCCTAGCGGGGGTCAAGAGACCCAGTACTTC
CDR3 protein: CASSVAPSGGQETQYF

J gene: TRBJ2-1
D gene: -
clone size: -
V gene: TRBV7-8
CDR3 DNA: TGTGCCAGCAGCTTAGGACTCCACCTGAGCTCCTACAATGAGCAGTTCTTC
CDR3 protein: CASSLGLHLSSYNEQFF

J gene: TRBJ1-4
D gene: -
clone size: few
V gene: TRBV27
CDR3 DNA: TGTGCCAGCAGCCGACTAACGGGCAATGAAAAACTGTTTTTT
CDR3 protein: CASSRLTGNEKLFF

J gene: TRBJ2-1
D gene: TRBD2
clone size: -
V gene: TRBV3-1/TRBV3-2
CDR3 DNA: TGTGCCAGCCGCCAAGGACTAGCGGGAGGGCCCAGTGAGCAGTTCTTC
CDR3 protein: CASRQGLAGGPSEQFF

J gene: TRBJ2-3
D gene: -
clone size: -
V gene: TRBV11-2
CDR3 DNA: TGTGCCAGCAGCTTGGGACTTGGGATTACGGATACGCAGTATTTT
CDR3 protein: CASSLGLGITDTQYF

J gene: TRBJ2-7
D gene: TRBD2
clone size: -
V gene: TRBV28
CDR3 DNA: TGTGCCAGCAGTTTCCGTGCGGGAGCCTACGGGCAGTACTTC
CDR3 protein: CASSFRAGAYGQYF

J gene: TRBJ1-1
D gene: -
clone size: -
V gene: TRBV4-2
CDR3 DNA: TGTGCCAGCAGCCAAGACCGGTTAACTGAAGCTTTCTTT
CDR3 protein: CASSQDRLTEAFF

J gene: TRBJ2-3
D gene: TRBD2
clone size: few
V gene: TRBV5-1
CDR3 DNA: TGCGCCAGCAGAGGCGGGACTAGCGGGCCCACAGATACGCAGTATTTT
CDR3 protein: CASRGGTSGPTDTQYF

J gene: TRBJ1-1
D gene: -
clone size: -
V gene: TRBV29-1
CDR3 DNA: TGCAGCGTTGACCGGACTTCGAACACTGAAGCTTTCTTT
CDR3 protein: CSVDRTSNTEAFF

J gene: TRBJ2-5
D gene: -
clone size: -
V gene: TRBV11-2
CDR3 DNA: TGTGCCAGCAGCTTTAGCGTCGGGCAAGAGACCCAGTACTTC
CDR3 protein: CASSFSVGQETQYF

J gene: TRBJ2-1
D gene: -
clone size: -
V gene: TRBV5-1
CDR3 DNA: TGCGCCAGCAGCTTGGGGGTCGGGTCCTACAATGAGCAGTTCTTC
CDR3 protein: CASSLGVGSYNEQFF

J gene: TRBJ1-2
D gene: -
clone size: -
V gene: TRBV6-5
CDR3 DNA: TGTGCCAGCAGTCTAACTGGCGGATATGGCTACACCTTC
CDR3 protein: CASSLTGGYGYTF

J gene: TRBJ1-4
D gene: -
clone size: -
V gene: TRBV15
CDR3 DNA: TGTGCCACCAGCAGAGATGGCCAGCTAGAGACTGAAAAACTGTTTTTT
CDR3 protein: CATSRDGQLETEKLFF

J gene: TRBJ1-2
D gene: -
clone size: -
V gene: TRBV2
CDR3 DNA: TGTGCCAGCAGTGAGGGAGAATTCTATGGCTACACCTTC
CDR3 protein: CASSEGEFYGYTF

J gene: TRBJ1-2
D gene: -
clone size: -
V gene: TRBV19
CDR3 DNA: TGTGCCAGTAGTATCTTGGGGACGAAAGGACAGCCTTGGGGAGGCTACACCTTC
CDR3 protein: CASSILGTKGQPWGGYTF

J gene: TRBJ1-2
D gene: -
clone size: -
V gene: TRBV6-5
CDR3 DNA: TGTGCCAGCAGTACAAGGACAGCCAACTATGGCTACACCTTC
CDR3 protein: CASSTRTANYGYTF

J gene: TRBJ2-1
D gene: -
clone size: -
V gene: TRBV7-2
CDR3 DNA: TGTGCCAGCAGGTTTAGAGATGAGCAGTTCTTC
CDR3 protein: CASRFRDEQFF

J gene: TRBJ1-1
D gene: TRBD1
clone size: -
V gene: TRBV5-1
CDR3 DNA: TGCGCCAGCAGCTTGGAAACAGGGGATCCCCTTAACACTGAAGCTTTCTTT
CDR3 protein: CASSLETGDPLNTEAFF

J gene: TRBJ2-3
D gene: -
clone size: -
V gene: TRBV7-2
CDR3 DNA: TGTGCCAGCAGCTTAGAGGGGAGGCCCGCAGATACGCAGTATTTT
CDR3 protein: CASSLEGRPADTQYF